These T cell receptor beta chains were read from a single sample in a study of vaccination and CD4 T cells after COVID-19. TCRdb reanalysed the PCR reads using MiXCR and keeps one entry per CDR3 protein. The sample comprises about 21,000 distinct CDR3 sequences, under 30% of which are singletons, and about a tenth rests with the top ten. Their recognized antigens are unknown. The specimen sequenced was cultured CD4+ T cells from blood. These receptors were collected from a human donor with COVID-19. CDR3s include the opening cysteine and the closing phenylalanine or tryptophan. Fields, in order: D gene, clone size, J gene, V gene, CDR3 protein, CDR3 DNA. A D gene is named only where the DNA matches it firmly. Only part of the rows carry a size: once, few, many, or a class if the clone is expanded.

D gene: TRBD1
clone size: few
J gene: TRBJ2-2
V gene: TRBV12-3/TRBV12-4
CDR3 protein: CASSPLTGVYTGELFF
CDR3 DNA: TGTGCCAGCAGCCCTCTTACAGGGGTTTACACCGGGGAGCTGTTTTTT

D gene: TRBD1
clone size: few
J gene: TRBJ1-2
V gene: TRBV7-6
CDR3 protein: CASSVGQGYGYTF
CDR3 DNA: TGTGCCAGCAGCGTAGGACAGGGCTATGGCTACACCTTC

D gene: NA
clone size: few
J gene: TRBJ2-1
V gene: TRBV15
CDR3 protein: CATSRPTSSYNEQFF
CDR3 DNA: TGTGCCACCAGCAGACCAACGAGCTCCTACAATGAGCAGTTCTTC

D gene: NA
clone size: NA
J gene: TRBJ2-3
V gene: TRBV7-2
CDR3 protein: CASSLVGAGSTDTQYF
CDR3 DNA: TGTGCCAGCAGCTTAGTGGGTGCGGGGAGCACAGATACGCAGTATTTT

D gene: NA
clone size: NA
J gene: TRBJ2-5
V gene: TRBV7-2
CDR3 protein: CASSSLSSQYF
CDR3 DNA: TGTGCCAGCAGCTCCTTGAGTTCCCAGTACTTC

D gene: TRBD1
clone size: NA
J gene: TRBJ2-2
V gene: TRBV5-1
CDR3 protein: CATQGALNTGELFF
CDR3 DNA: TGCGCCACCCAGGGGGCCCTCAACACCGGGGAGCTGTTTTTT

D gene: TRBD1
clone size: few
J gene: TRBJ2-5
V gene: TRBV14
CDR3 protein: CASSQGFIRSQGVVVETQYF
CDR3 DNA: TGTGCCAGCAGCCAAGGATTTATCCGATCGCAGGGGGTGGTTGTTGAGACCCAGTACTTC

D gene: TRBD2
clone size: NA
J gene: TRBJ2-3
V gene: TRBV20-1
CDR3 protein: CSARGRASGATDTQYF
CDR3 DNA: TGCAGTGCTAGAGGTCGGGCTAGCGGGGCCACAGATACGCAGTATTTT

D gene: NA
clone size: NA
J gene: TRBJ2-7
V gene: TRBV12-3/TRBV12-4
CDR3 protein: CASSRAVTYEQYF
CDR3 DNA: TGTGCCAGCAGTCGGGCGGTAACCTACGAGCAGTACTTC

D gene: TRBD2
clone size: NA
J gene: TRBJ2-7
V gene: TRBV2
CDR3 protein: CASSPLAGAVYEQYF
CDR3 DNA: TGTGCCAGCAGTCCGCTAGCGGGGGCGGTCTACGAGCAGTACTTC

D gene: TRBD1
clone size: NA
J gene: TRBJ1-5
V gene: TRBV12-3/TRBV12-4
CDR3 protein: CASSFGGGDRVQPQHF
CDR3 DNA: TGTGCCAGCAGTTTCGGGGGTGGGGACAGGGTCCAGCCCCAGCATTTT

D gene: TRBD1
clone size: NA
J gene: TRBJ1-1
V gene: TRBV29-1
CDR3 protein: CSVGGTGLERNTEAFF
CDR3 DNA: TGCAGCGTTGGGGGGACAGGCCTCGAACGGAACACTGAAGCTTTCTTT

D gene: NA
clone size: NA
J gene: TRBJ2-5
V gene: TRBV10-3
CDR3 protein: CAISESRTPQETQYF
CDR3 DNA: TGTGCCATCAGTGAGTCGAGGACCCCTCAAGAGACCCAGTACTTC

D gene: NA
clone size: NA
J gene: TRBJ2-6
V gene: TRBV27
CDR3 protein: CASRFRDRVGGANVLTF
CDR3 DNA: TGTGCCAGCAGATTCCGGGACCGCGTTGGTGGGGCCAACGTCCTGACTTTC

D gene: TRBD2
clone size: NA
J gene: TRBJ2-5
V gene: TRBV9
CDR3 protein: CASSLRGSGGMQETQYF
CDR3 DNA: TGTGCCAGCAGCCTTCGTGGGAGCGGGGGGATGCAAGAGACCCAGTACTTC

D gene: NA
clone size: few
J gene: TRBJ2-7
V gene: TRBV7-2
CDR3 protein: CASSLVPSVEQYF
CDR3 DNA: TGTGCCAGCAGCTTAGTCCCTTCAGTCGAGCAGTACTTC

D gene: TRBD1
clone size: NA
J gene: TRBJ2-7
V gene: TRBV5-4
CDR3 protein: CASSSPGQGYEQYF
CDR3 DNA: TGTGCCAGCAGCTCACCGGGACAGGGATACGAGCAGTACTTC

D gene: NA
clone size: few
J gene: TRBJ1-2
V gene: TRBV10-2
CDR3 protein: CASRKSGRGDYGYTF
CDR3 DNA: TGCGCCAGCAGAAAAAGCGGCCGGGGAGACTATGGCTACACCTTC

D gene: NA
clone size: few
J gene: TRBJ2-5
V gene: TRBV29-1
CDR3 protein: CSVEGVTDQETQYF
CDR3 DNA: TGCAGCGTTGAAGGGGTGACAGACCAAGAGACCCAGTACTTC

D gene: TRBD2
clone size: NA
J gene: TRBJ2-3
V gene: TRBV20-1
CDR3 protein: CSADKRLASTDTQYF
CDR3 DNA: TGCAGTGCTGATAAAAGACTAGCCAGCACAGATACGCAGTATTTT

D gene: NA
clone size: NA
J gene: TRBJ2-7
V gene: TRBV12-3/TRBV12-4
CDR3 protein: CASTQVGNEQYF
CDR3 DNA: TGTGCCAGCACCCAGGTGGGGAACGAGCAGTACTTC

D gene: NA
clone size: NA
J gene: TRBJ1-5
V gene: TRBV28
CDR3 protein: CASSGLFRAGGGQPQHF
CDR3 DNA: TGTGCCAGCAGTGGATTATTTCGGGCCGGAGGAGGTCAGCCCCAGCATTTT

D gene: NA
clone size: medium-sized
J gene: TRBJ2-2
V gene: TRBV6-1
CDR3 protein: CASRGPGGTGELFF
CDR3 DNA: TGTGCCAGCAGAGGACCCGGGGGAACCGGGGAGCTGTTTTTT

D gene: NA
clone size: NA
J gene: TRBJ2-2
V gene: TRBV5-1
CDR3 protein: CASSQGLNTGELFF
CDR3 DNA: TGCGCCAGCAGCCAGGGGTTAAACACCGGGGAGCTGTTTTTT

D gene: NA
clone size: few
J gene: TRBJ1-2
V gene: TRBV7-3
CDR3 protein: CASSPSRANYGYTF
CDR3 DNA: TGTGCCAGCAGTCCGAGTCGGGCGAACTATGGCTACACCTTC

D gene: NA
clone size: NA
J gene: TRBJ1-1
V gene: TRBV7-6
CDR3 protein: CASSSPRGFTEAFF
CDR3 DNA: TGTGCCAGCAGCTCCCCAAGAGGGTTCACTGAAGCTTTCTTT

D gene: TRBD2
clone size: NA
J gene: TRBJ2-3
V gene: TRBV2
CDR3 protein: CASSASGGAPDTQYF
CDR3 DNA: TGTGCCAGCAGCGCCAGCGGGGGGGCCCCAGATACGCAGTATTTT

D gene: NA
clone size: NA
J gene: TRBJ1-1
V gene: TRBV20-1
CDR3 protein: CSARVAGLNTEAFF
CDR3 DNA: TGCAGTGCTAGAGTGGCAGGGTTGAACACTGAAGCTTTCTTT

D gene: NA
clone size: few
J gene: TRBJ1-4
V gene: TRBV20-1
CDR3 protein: CSATTWQAGTNEKLFF
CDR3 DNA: TGCAGTGCTACCACTTGGCAGGCGGGGACTAATGAAAAACTGTTTTTT

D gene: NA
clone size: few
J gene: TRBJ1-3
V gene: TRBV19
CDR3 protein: CASSMLQAGNTIYF
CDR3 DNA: TGTGCCAGTAGTATGTTGCAAGCTGGAAACACCATATATTTT

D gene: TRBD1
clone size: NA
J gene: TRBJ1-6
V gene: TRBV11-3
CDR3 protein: CASSSRDRLNSPLHF
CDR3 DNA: TGTGCCAGCAGCTCCCGGGACAGGCTCAATTCACCCCTCCACTTT

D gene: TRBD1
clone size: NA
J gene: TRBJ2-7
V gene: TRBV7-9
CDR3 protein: CASSNRGGGYEQYF
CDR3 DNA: TGTGCCAGCAGCAACAGGGGTGGTGGCTACGAGCAGTACTTC

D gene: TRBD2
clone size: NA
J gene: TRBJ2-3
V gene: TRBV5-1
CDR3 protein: CASSPETSGGADTQYF
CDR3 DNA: TGCGCCAGCAGCCCCGAGACTAGCGGGGGTGCAGATACGCAGTATTTT

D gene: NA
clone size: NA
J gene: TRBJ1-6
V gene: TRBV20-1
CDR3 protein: CSATKMGSSYNSPLHF
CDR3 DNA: TGCAGTGCTACCAAGATGGGGAGCTCCTATAATTCACCCCTCCACTTT

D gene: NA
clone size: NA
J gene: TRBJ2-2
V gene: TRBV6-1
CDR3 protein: CASSEGGLGTGELFF
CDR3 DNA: TGTGCCAGCAGTGAAGGGGGCTTGGGCACCGGGGAGCTGTTTTTT

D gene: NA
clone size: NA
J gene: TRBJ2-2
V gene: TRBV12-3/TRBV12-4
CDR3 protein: CASSLDLNTGELFF
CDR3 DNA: TGTGCCAGCAGTTTGGATCTAAACACCGGGGAGCTGTTTTTT